What follows are 3 T cell receptor beta chains derived from one specimen sequenced in a study of shared clonotypes between healthy human individuals. Method: immunoSEQ multiplex PCR; TCRdb's copy keeps in-frame clones and lacks some. Among a few hundred thousand clones, 60% to 70% were seen once, and the ten largest hold roughly 10%. Material: memory CD4+ T cells sorted from blood. Subset meaning: CD45RA-negative fraction. The receptors come from a man between 25 and 39 years old in good health.

The genes are TRBV5-4 and TRBJ2-7; 9 positions agree with TRBD2. Losses at the gene ends were 3 bases for V and 2 bases for J; bases not matched to a gene: 6. The CDR3 length is 15 residues. CDR1 is SGHNT and CDR2 is YYREEE in the germline V gene (reference sequence). CDR3 in amino acids: CASSSSSGKTYEQYF. The CDR3 coding sequence is TGTGCCAGCAGCTCGTCTAGCGGGAAGACCTACGAGCAGTACTTC.

V and J are TRBV18 and TRBJ1-1; possibly TRBD1 for D (5 bases). Trimming stripped 5 bases from V and 4 bases from J, with 17 bases between. The CDR3 spans 15 residues. Germline V CDR1 and CDR2: KGHSH, LQKENI. The CDR3 DNA reads TGTGCCAGCTCAGTAACTGGGGGGTTGGGCACTGAAGCTTTCTTT. It translates to CASSVTGGLGTEAFF.

This chain uses TRBV7-2 with TRBJ2-7; no definite D call. Per germline, CDR1 SGHTA and CDR2 FQGNSA. This CDR3 contains 14 residues. V was clipped by 5 bases and J by 1 base, with 12 bases between them. The CDR3 DNA reads TGTGCCAGCAGCCTTACAGCCTTATCCTACGAGCAGTACTTC. This sequence encodes CASSLTALSYEQYF.